These T cell receptor beta chains were read from a single sample in a study of T cell responses to AZD1222 COVID-19 vaccine. Profiling relied on immunoSEQ multiplex PCR, and the TCRdb table lists in-frame clones only, not all of them. The data contain about 98,000 clones, around 83% of them singletons. Specimen: peripheral blood, collected on day 0 of AZD1222 vaccination. The source is an adult in good health. The CDR3 runs from the conserved cysteine through the conserved F or W. Fields, in order: clone size, V gene, D gene, J gene, CDR3 DNA, CDR3 protein. A D gene is named only where the DNA matches it firmly. Clone size is not always given. Where it is, it says once, few, many or a class for expanded clones.

>once|TRBV3-1/TRBV3-2|NA|TRBJ2-6
TGTGCCAGCAGCCCACGAGGTTTTAGGGGGGCCAACGTCCTGACTTTC
CASSPRGFRGANVLTF
>NA|TRBV6-2/TRBV6-3|TRBD1|TRBJ2-7
TGTGCCAGCAGTCCGACAGGGGCCCAAGGGTACGAGCAGTACTTC
CASSPTGAQGYEQYF
>NA|TRBV6-2/TRBV6-3|NA|TRBJ1-5
TGTGCCAGCAGTTACTTAGGACCTAGAAGCAATCAGCCCCAGCATTTT
CASSYLGPRSNQPQHF
>NA|TRBV27|NA|TRBJ1-2
TGTGCCAGCAGTTCCCGTACAGCCTATGGCTACACCTTC
CASSSRTAYGYTF
>NA|TRBV12-3/TRBV12-4|NA|TRBJ1-1
TGTGCCAGCAGAGATACAGGACCTCGCGAAGCTTTCTTT
CASRDTGPREAFF
>NA|TRBV5-8|TRBD1|TRBJ2-3
TGTGCCAGCAGCCCGGGACAGGGCGGCACAGATACGCAGTATTTT
CASSPGQGGTDTQYF
>NA|TRBV30|NA|TRBJ1-6
TGTGCCTGGAGGGTCCTGGCCCCAAATTCACCCCTCCACTTT
CAWRVLAPNSPLHF
>NA|TRBV2|NA|TRBJ1-1
TGTGCCAGCAGTACGGACAGCCCGGAAGCTTTCTTT
CASSTDSPEAFF
>NA|TRBV30|NA|TRBJ1-6
TGTGCCTGGAGGGGTCAAGGGGGTAGCTATAATTCACCCCTCCACTTT
CAWRGQGGSYNSPLHF
>NA|TRBV4-3|TRBD1|TRBJ2-2
TGCGCCAGCAGCCAAGATAGGACAGGAACTACGGACACCGGGGAGCTGTTTTTT
CASSQDRTGTTDTGELFF
>once|TRBV7-8|NA|TRBJ2-7
TGTGCCAGCAGCTTGGGAACCTACGAGCAGTACTTC
CASSLGTYEQYF
>NA|TRBV7-3|TRBD2|TRBJ2-3
TGTGCCAGCAGCCCCATGCGGACTAGCGGGAGCACAGATACGCAGTATTTT
CASSPMRTSGSTDTQYF
>NA|TRBV7-3|NA|TRBJ2-1
TGTGCCAGCAGCCCCGACTACAATGAGCAGTTCTTC
CASSPDYNEQFF
>NA|TRBV6-2/TRBV6-3|TRBD1|TRBJ1-2
TGTGCCAGCAGCTCCGGGACAGGGGTTAACTATGGCTACACCTTC
CASSSGTGVNYGYTF
>NA|TRBV6-5|NA|TRBJ1-1
TGTGCCAGCAGCCCCCTTACTCATTCTGAAGCTTTCTTT
CASSPLTHSEAFF
>NA|TRBV3-1/TRBV3-2|TRBD2|TRBJ2-7
TGTGCCAGCAGCCAAGTAAGGACCTTCCCGGCGAGAGGGGGGACAACTAGCGGGAGTGTCGAGCAGTACTTC
CASSQVRTFPARGGTTSGSVEQYF
>NA|TRBV7-3|NA|TRBJ2-6
TGTGCCAGCAGCTATGCATCTGGGGCCAACGTCCTGACTTTC
CASSYASGANVLTF
>NA|TRBV10-2|NA|TRBJ1-1
TGCGCCAGCAGAGGGGGTGGGACGCCAAACACTGAAGCTTTCTTT
CASRGGGTPNTEAFF
>NA|TRBV6-5|TRBD1|TRBJ1-2
TGTGCCAGCAGTACCGGGGGGGGACAGCTCTATGGCTACACCTTC
CASSTGGGQLYGYTF
>NA|TRBV7-9|TRBD1|TRBJ1-5
TGTGCCAGCAGCTCCTACAGGGGGCAGCCCCAGCATTTT
CASSSYRGQPQHF
>NA|TRBV18|TRBD1|TRBJ1-6
TGTGCCAGCTCACTAGCGACAGGGGTTGATTCACCCCTCCACTTT
CASSLATGVDSPLHF
>NA|TRBV20-1|NA|TRBJ1-2
TGCAGTGCTAGGACCCAGCCTACTACCTTC
CSARTQPTTF
>NA|TRBV29-1|NA|TRBJ1-4
TGCAGCGTCAGGGACCCGTCGGTTGAAAAACTGTTTTTT
CSVRDPSVEKLFF
>NA|TRBV5-1|NA|TRBJ2-5
TGCGCCAGCAGTTGGGGGACGGTCCAAGAGACCCAGTACTTC
CASSWGTVQETQYF
>NA|TRBV28|NA|TRBJ1-2
TGTGCCACATCCGAACAGGGCCCATATGGCTACACCTTC
CATSEQGPYGYTF
>once|TRBV5-1|NA|TRBJ1-1
TGCGCCAGCAGCCCCGGGCCACCCCTTGGAACTGAAGCTTTCTTT
CASSPGPPLGTEAFF
>NA|TRBV18|NA|TRBJ2-3
TGTGCCAGCTCACTCCCGGGGCCTTCCCCGCAGTATTTT
CASSLPGPSPQYF
>NA|TRBV2|TRBD2|TRBJ2-1
TGTGCCAGCAGCCTCCAGACTAGCGGAGACAATGAGCAGTTCTTC
CASSLQTSGDNEQFF
>NA|TRBV7-8|NA|TRBJ2-7
TGTGCCAGCAGCCTAGGACAGACTTCCTACGAGCAGTACTTC
CASSLGQTSYEQYF
>NA|TRBV6-5|NA|TRBJ2-1
TGTGCCAGCATCACGGGACCAGCCTCCTACAATGAGCAGTTCTTC
CASITGPASYNEQFF
>NA|TRBV5-4|NA|TRBJ1-2
TGTGCCAGCAGCTTGGCGGCAGGGCCCTTCACCTTC
CASSLAAGPFTF
>NA|TRBV5-1|NA|TRBJ2-3
TGCGCCAGCAGCTTAGGTGACGGAGATACGCAGTATTTT
CASSLGDGDTQYF
>NA|TRBV11-2|TRBD1|TRBJ2-2
TGTGCCAGCAGCTTTAAACAGGGGATTTCCGGGGAGCTGTTTTTT
CASSFKQGISGELFF
>NA|TRBV19|NA|TRBJ1-5
TGTGCCAGTAGTACCTATCTCACAGGGATCCTTAGCAATCAGCCCCAGCATTTT
CASSTYLTGILSNQPQHF
>NA|TRBV7-9|NA|TRBJ1-2
TGTGCCAGCAGCACACAGACACTCTATGGCTACACCTTC
CASSTQTLYGYTF
>NA|TRBV4-3|NA|TRBJ2-1
TGCGCCAGCAGCCAAGAGAGCCGCCGGAGCGATGAGCAGTTCTTC
CASSQESRRSDEQFF
>NA|TRBV18|NA|TRBJ1-4
TGTGCCAGCTCGACCCTTGGGGCGGGGGAAAAACTGTTTTTT
CASSTLGAGEKLFF
>NA|TRBV7-2|NA|TRBJ1-1
TGTGCCAGCAGCTTAAATCGTGTGGATGGGGCTGAAGCTTTCTTT
CASSLNRVDGAEAFF
>NA|TRBV30|NA|TRBJ2-7
TGTGCCTGGAGTGAAAATGGCGGAGGCTACGAGCAGTACTTC
CAWSENGGGYEQYF
>NA|TRBV19|NA|TRBJ2-1
TGTGCCAGTAGTATCGAAGGAAATGAGCAGTTCTTC
CASSIEGNEQFF
>NA|TRBV6-5|NA|TRBJ1-2
TGTGCCACCCGCGGACAGTCCTCCGGTGGCTACACCTTC
CATRGQSSGGYTF
>NA|TRBV6-2/TRBV6-3|NA|TRBJ2-1
TGTGCCAGCAGCCACGCGGTCGCTAGCTCCTACAATGAGCAGTTCTTC
CASSHAVASSYNEQFF
>NA|TRBV24-1|TRBD1|TRBJ2-4
TGTGCCACCAGTGATCGACTGGACAGGGGGGGTAACATTCAGTACTTC
CATSDRLDRGGNIQYF
>NA|TRBV24-1|NA|TRBJ2-5
TGTGCCACCACTGACGGACAAGAGACCCAGTACTTC
CATTDGQETQYF
>NA|TRBV6-5|NA|TRBJ2-5
TGTGCCGCGACCCCGAAGGAGGTCCAAGAGACCCAGTACTTC
CAATPKEVQETQYF
>NA|TRBV28|NA|TRBJ2-7
TGTGCCAGCAGCTCCTCGGACTGGGGCGGGTACTACGAGCAGTACTTC
CASSSSDWGGYYEQYF
>NA|TRBV18|NA|TRBJ1-1
TGTGCCAGCTCACCACGGGCTGAAGCTTTCTTT
CASSPRAEAFF
>NA|TRBV30|NA|TRBJ1-1
TGTGCCTGGAGTGTTCGGGGGGTGACTGAAGCTTTCTTT
CAWSVRGVTEAFF
>NA|TRBV6-2/TRBV6-3|TRBD2|TRBJ2-2
TGTGCCAGCAGTTACGGGACTAGCGGGGGGGCCTACACCGGGGAGCTGTTTTTT
CASSYGTSGGAYTGELFF
>many|TRBV6-2/TRBV6-3|NA|TRBJ2-7
TGTGCCAGCAGTAGGAGCTACGAGCAGTACTTC
CASSRSYEQYF
>NA|TRBV3-1/TRBV3-2|NA|TRBJ1-4
TGTGCCAGCAGCCAAGCCGGTAGGGAAAAACTGTTTTTT
CASSQAGREKLFF
>NA|TRBV2|NA|TRBJ1-4
TGTGCCAGCAGGGTTCAGGGGAGTAATGAAAAACTGTTTTTT
CASRVQGSNEKLFF
>NA|TRBV7-3|NA|TRBJ2-5
TGTGCCAGCAGCGTCCCCTCGGAGACCCAGTACTTC
CASSVPSETQYF
>few|TRBV7-2|NA|TRBJ1-2
TGTGCCAGCAGCCCTGACTCGGGCCTCAGGGCTTATGGCTACACCTTC
CASSPDSGLRAYGYTF
>NA|TRBV10-3|NA|TRBJ2-2
TGTGCCATCAGTGAACCAAATTCACCCCAGAACACCGGGGAGCTGTTTTTT
CAISEPNSPQNTGELFF
>NA|TRBV5-1|NA|TRBJ1-1
TGCGCCAGCAGCGTCGGTATGACAGGTGGAGGAGACACTGAAGCTTTCTTT
CASSVGMTGGGDTEAFF
>NA|TRBV4-3|NA|TRBJ1-1
TGCGCCAGCAGCCAAGATACTAGGGGCACTGAAGCTTTCTTT
CASSQDTRGTEAFF